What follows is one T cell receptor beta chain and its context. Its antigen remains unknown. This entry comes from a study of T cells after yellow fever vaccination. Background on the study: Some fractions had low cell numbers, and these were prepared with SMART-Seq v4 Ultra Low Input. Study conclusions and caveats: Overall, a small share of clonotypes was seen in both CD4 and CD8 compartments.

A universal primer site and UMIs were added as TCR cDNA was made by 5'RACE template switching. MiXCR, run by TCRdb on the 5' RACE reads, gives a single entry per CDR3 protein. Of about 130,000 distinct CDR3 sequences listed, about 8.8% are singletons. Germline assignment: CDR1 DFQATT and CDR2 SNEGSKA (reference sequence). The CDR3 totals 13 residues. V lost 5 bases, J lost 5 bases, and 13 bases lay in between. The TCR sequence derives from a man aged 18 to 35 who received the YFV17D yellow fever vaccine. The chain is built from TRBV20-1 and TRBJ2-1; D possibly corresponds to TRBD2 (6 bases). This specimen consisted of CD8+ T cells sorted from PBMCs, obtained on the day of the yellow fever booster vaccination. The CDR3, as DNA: TGCAGTGCTCCCGGGACTCAAAACAATGAGCAGTTCTTC. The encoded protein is CSAPGTQNNEQFF.